The rows below give T cell receptor beta chains drawn from one sample of a study of Ad26.COV2.S vaccination and SARS-CoV-2 variants. The repertoire was sequenced with immunoSEQ multiplex PCR; TCRdb's copy has only in-frame clones and lacks some. This repertoire shows hundreds of thousands of clones, around four fifths found once; its top ten account for about 7.4%. Source: peripheral blood, taken in a trial of Ad26.COV2.S vaccine versus placebo. Every receptor here comes from a person aged 18-65 years who received the Ad26.COV2.S COVID-19 vaccine or a placebo. CDR3s include the opening cysteine and the closing phenylalanine or tryptophan. Fields, in order: V gene, J gene, CDR3 protein.

V gene: TRBV29-1; J gene: TRBJ1-2; CDR3 protein: CSVERPPGHGYTF
V gene: TRBV5-1; J gene: TRBJ2-3; CDR3 protein: CASSLSGAETDTQYF
V gene: TRBV5-1; J gene: TRBJ2-5; CDR3 protein: CASSLEGGTETQYF
V gene: TRBV5-1; J gene: TRBJ2-5; CDR3 protein: CASSLAGSQETQYF
V gene: TRBV3-1/TRBV3-2; J gene: TRBJ2-7; CDR3 protein: CASSFDSISYEQYF
V gene: TRBV5-1; J gene: TRBJ1-1; CDR3 protein: CASSLYGTNTEAFF
V gene: TRBV4-3; J gene: TRBJ2-3; CDR3 protein: CASSQEGRESTQYF
V gene: TRBV18; J gene: TRBJ1-5; CDR3 protein: CASSPPGHVGNQPQHF
V gene: TRBV7-9; J gene: TRBJ2-3; CDR3 protein: CASSPPGLSTDTQYF
V gene: TRBV7-2; J gene: TRBJ1-6; CDR3 protein: CASSLGTTVSNSPLHF
V gene: TRBV18; J gene: TRBJ2-5; CDR3 protein: CASSPLDRSETQYF
V gene: TRBV19; J gene: TRBJ1-1; CDR3 protein: CASYRDRGFYGTEAFF
V gene: TRBV6-5; J gene: TRBJ2-5; CDR3 protein: CASRTGGTQETQYF
V gene: TRBV5-1; J gene: TRBJ2-1; CDR3 protein: CASSFTPGTGDNEQFF
V gene: TRBV5-5; J gene: TRBJ1-5; CDR3 protein: CASSLWGNQPQHF
V gene: TRBV12-3/TRBV12-4; J gene: TRBJ2-5; CDR3 protein: CASSFQGGETQYF
V gene: TRBV4-3; J gene: TRBJ1-3; CDR3 protein: CASSQVFTDSGNTIYF
V gene: TRBV7-2; J gene: TRBJ1-2; CDR3 protein: CASSYRDRGGHGYTF
V gene: TRBV7-2; J gene: TRBJ1-3; CDR3 protein: CASSPGSIGNTIYF
V gene: TRBV7-2; J gene: TRBJ1-2; CDR3 protein: CASRAVGPVGYTF
V gene: TRBV7-9; J gene: TRBJ1-2; CDR3 protein: CASSPPKDSPVRKGYTF
V gene: TRBV4-3; J gene: TRBJ1-3; CDR3 protein: CASSQFNGNTIYF
V gene: TRBV7-6; J gene: TRBJ2-1; CDR3 protein: CASSLDLFF
V gene: TRBV11-2; J gene: TRBJ1-2; CDR3 protein: CASSFSTRGGYTF
V gene: TRBV7-8; J gene: TRBJ1-3; CDR3 protein: CASSLAGGNTIYF
V gene: TRBV29-1; J gene: TRBJ1-5; CDR3 protein: CSVARARNQPQHF
V gene: TRBV7-9; J gene: TRBJ1-6; CDR3 protein: CASSLFGNSPLHF
V gene: TRBV7-3; J gene: TRBJ2-3; CDR3 protein: CASTYGGSTDTQYF
V gene: TRBV7-2; J gene: TRBJ1-1; CDR3 protein: CASSPLGTEAFF
V gene: TRBV27; J gene: TRBJ2-7; CDR3 protein: CASSSPGQGTYEQYF
V gene: TRBV5-8; J gene: TRBJ2-1; CDR3 protein: CASSSGLAAYNEQFF
V gene: TRBV29-1; J gene: TRBJ2-5; CDR3 protein: CSVNRGRLETQYF
V gene: TRBV24-1; J gene: TRBJ2-5; CDR3 protein: CATKESSGTETQYF
V gene: TRBV24-1; J gene: TRBJ2-3; CDR3 protein: CATSDFTAESTDTQYF
V gene: TRBV24-1; J gene: TRBJ1-2; CDR3 protein: CATSEVGYGYTF
V gene: TRBV29-1; J gene: TRBJ2-3; CDR3 protein: CSGTGSTDTQYF
V gene: TRBV13; J gene: TRBJ1-1; CDR3 protein: CASSGRGNTEAFF
V gene: TRBV2; J gene: TRBJ2-7; CDR3 protein: CASRRTGAPNYEQYF
V gene: TRBV12-3/TRBV12-4; J gene: TRBJ2-5; CDR3 protein: CASSLLLGGTQYF
V gene: TRBV5-5; J gene: TRBJ2-7; CDR3 protein: CASSRTGTGDEQYF
V gene: TRBV6-2/TRBV6-3; J gene: TRBJ2-2; CDR3 protein: CASSSSLGPGELFF
V gene: TRBV19; J gene: TRBJ1-2; CDR3 protein: CASSIRQGVHYGYTF
V gene: TRBV6-2/TRBV6-3; J gene: TRBJ1-5; CDR3 protein: CASSYPGGVQPQHF
V gene: TRBV5-6; J gene: TRBJ2-3; CDR3 protein: CASSGRITSTDTQYF
V gene: TRBV9; J gene: TRBJ1-6; CDR3 protein: CASSVRSSYNSPLHF
V gene: TRBV30; J gene: TRBJ2-1; CDR3 protein: CAWSGREQFF
V gene: TRBV5-4; J gene: TRBJ1-4; CDR3 protein: CASSLEGGANEKLFF
V gene: TRBV6-6; J gene: TRBJ1-2; CDR3 protein: CASSPSLTGMGGYTF
V gene: TRBV19; J gene: TRBJ1-1; CDR3 protein: CATTIKAGGPNTEAFF
V gene: TRBV5-4; J gene: TRBJ2-7; CDR3 protein: CASSFDISDEQYF
V gene: TRBV14; J gene: TRBJ2-1; CDR3 protein: CASSQRGGGWYEQFF
V gene: TRBV15; J gene: TRBJ1-5; CDR3 protein: CATSRDIGFGGNQPQHF
V gene: TRBV4-1; J gene: TRBJ2-2; CDR3 protein: CASSQKLVAVGELFF
V gene: TRBV6-2/TRBV6-3; J gene: TRBJ2-7; CDR3 protein: CASSQTHYEQYF